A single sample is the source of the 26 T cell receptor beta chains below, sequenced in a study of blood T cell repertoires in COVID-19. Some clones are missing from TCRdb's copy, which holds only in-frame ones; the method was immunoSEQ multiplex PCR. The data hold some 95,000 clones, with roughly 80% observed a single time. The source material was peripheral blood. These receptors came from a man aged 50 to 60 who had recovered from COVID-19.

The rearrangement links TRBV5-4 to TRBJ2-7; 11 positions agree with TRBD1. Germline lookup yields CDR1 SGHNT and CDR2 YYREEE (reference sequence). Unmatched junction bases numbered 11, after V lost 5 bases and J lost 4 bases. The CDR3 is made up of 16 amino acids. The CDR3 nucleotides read TGTGCCAGCAGTTCTGCCTGGGGACAGGGGGTTTACGAGCAGTACTTC. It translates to CASSSAWGQGVYEQYF.

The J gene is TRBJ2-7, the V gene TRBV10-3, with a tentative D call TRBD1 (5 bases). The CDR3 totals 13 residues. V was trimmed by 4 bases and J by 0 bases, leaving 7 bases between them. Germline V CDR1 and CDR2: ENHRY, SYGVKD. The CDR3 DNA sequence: TGTGCCATCAGTGGGACAACCTCCTACGAGCAGTACTTC. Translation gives CAISGTTSYEQYF.

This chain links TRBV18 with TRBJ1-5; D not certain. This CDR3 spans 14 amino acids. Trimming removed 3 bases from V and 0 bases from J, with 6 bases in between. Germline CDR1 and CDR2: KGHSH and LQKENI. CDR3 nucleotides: TGTGCCAGCTCACCGCGGGGTAGCAATCAGCCCCAGCATTTT. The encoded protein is CASSPRGSNQPQHF.

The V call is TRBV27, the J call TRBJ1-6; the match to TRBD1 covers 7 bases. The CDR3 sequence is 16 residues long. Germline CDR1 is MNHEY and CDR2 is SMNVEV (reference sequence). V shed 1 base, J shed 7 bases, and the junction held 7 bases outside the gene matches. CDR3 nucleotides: TGTGCCAGCAGTTTATTCGGTACAGGGGTCAATTCACCCCTCCACTTT. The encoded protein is CASSLFGTGVNSPLHF.

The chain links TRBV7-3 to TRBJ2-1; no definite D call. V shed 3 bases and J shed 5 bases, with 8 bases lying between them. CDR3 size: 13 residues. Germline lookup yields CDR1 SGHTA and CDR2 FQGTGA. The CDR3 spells CASSLARDNEQFF. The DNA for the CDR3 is TGTGCCAGCAGCTTGGCCCGGGACAATGAGCAGTTCTTC.

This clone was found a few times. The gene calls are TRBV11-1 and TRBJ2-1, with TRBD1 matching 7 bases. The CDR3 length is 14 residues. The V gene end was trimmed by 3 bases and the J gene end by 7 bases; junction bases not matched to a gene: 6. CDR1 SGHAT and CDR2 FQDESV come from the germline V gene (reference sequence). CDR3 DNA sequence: TGTGCCAGCAGCTTTCAAACAGGGGTGAATGAGCAGTTCTTC. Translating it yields CASSFQTGVNEQFF.

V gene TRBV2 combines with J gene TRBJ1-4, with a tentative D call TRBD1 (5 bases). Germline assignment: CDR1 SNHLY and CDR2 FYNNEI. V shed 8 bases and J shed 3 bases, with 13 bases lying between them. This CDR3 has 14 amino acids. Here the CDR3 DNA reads TGTGCCAGCTGTGCAGGGCGGCCTAATGAAAAACTGTTTTTT. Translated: CASCAGRPNEKLFF.

CDR3 sequence (DNA): TGTGCCAGCAGTCGTAGCGGGTTATACGAGCAGTACTTC. Translation: CASSRSGLYEQYF. The chain joins TRBV5-8 to TRBJ2-7; 7 bases align to TRBD2. Germline values: CDR1 SGHTS, CDR2 YDEGEE. The CDR3 is 13 residues long. J gave up 4 bases and V 5 bases, and 6 bases lay outside the gene matches.

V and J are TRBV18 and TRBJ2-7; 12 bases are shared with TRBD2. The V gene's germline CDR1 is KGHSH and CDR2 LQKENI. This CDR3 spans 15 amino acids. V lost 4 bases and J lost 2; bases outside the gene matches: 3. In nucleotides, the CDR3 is TGTGCCAGCTCACAGACTAGCGGGAGTACCTACGAGCAGTACTTC. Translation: CASSQTSGSTYEQYF.

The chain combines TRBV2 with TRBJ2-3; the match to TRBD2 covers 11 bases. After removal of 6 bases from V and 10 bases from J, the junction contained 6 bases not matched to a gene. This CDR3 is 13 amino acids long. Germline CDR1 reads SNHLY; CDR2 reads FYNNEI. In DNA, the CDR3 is TGTGCCAGCAGGGTACTAGCGGGAGCTGCGCAGTATTTT. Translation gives CASRVLAGAAQYF. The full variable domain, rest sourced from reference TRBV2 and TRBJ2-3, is EPEVTQTPSHQVTQMGQEVILRCVPISNHLYFYWYRQILGQKVEFLVSFYNNEISEKSEIFDDQFSVERPDGSNFTLKIRSTKLEDSAMYFCASRVLAGAAQYFGPGTRLTVL.

This CDR3 is CSVAGTGREQYF. The CDR3 nucleotides are TGCAGCGTTGCAGGGACAGGCCGGGAGCAGTACTTC. This chain uses TRBV29-1 with TRBJ2-7, with 8 positions matching TRBD1. Per the germline V gene, CDR1 is SQVTM and CDR2 is ANQGSEA. The CDR3 consists of 12 residues. V trimming: 4 bases; J trimming: 7 bases; junction bases outside the gene matches: 6.

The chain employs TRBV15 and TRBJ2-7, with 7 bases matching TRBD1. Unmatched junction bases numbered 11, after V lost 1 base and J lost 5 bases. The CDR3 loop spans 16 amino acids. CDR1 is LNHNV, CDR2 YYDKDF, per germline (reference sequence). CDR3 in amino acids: CATSRVGKGAVDEQYF. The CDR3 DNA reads TGTGCCACCAGCAGAGTAGGGAAGGGGGCTGTCGACGAGCAGTACTTC.

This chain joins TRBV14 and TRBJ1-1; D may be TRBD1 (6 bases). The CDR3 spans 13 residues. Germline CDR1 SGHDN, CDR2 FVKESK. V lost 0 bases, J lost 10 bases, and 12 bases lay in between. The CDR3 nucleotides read TGTGCCAGCAGCCAAGATCTGTACAGGGCAGCTTTCTTT. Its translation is CASSQDLYRAAFF.

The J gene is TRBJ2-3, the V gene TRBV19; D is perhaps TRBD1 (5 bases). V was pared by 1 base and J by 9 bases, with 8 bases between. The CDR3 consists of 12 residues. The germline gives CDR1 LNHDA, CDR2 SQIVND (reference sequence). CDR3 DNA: TGTGCCAGTAGTATAGCGCCAGGGACGCAGTATTTT. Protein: CASSIAPGTQYF.

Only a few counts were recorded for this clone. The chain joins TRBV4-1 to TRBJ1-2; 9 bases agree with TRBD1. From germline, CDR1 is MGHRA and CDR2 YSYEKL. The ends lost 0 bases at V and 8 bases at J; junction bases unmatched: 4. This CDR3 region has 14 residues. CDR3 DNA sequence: TGCGCCAGCAGCCAAGACACAGGGACAGGGGGCTACACCTTC. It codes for CASSQDTGTGGYTF.

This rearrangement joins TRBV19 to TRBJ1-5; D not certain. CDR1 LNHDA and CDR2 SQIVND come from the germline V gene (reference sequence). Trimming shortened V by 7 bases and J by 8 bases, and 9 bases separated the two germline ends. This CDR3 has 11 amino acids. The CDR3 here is CASIGLEPQHF. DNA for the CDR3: TGTGCCAGTATTGGACTGGAGCCCCAGCATTTT.

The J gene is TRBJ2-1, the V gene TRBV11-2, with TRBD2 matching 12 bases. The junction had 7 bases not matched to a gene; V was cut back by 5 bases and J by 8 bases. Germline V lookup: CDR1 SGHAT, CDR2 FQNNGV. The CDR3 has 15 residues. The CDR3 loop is CASSNGLAGLYEQFF. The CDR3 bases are TGTGCCAGCAGCAACGGACTAGCGGGGTTATATGAGCAGTTCTTC.

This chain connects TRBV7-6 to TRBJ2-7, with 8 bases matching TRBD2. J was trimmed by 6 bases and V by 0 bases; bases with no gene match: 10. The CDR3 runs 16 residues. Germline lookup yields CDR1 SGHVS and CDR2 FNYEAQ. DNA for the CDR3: TGTGCCAGCAGCTTAGCGCCGGGAGGGATGGTCTCCGAGCAGTACTTC. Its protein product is CASSLAPGGMVSEQYF.

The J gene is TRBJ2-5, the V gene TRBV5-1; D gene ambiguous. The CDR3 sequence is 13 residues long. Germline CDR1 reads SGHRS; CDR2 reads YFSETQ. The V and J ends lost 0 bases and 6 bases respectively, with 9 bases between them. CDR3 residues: CASSLVEVKTQYF. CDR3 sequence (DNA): TGCGCCAGCAGCTTGGTCGAGGTGAAGACCCAGTACTTC.

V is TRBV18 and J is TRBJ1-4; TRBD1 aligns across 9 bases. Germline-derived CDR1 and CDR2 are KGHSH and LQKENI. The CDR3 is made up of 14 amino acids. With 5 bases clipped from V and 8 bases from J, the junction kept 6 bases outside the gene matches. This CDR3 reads CASSATGGGEKLFF. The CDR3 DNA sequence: TGTGCCAGCTCAGCGACAGGGGGGGGAGAAAAACTGTTTTTT.

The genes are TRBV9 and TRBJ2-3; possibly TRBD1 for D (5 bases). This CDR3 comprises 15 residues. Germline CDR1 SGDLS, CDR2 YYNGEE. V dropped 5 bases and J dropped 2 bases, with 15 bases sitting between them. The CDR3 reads CASSFRARTTDTQYF. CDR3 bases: TGTGCCAGCAGTTTCAGGGCACGGACCACAGATACGCAGTATTTT.

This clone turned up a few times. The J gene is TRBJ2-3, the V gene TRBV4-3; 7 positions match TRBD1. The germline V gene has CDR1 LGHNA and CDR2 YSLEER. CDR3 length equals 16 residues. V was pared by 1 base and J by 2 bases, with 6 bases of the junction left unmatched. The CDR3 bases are TGCGCCAGCAGCCAAGCTAACAGGGGACCCACAGATACGCAGTATTTT. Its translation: CASSQANRGPTDTQYF.

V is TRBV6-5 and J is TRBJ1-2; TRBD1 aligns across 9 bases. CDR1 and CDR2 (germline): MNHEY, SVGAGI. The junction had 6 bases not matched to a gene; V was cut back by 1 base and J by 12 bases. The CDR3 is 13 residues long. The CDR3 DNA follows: TGTGCCAGCAGTTACTTATCGGGACAGGGAAACACCTTC. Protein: CASSYLSGQGNTF.

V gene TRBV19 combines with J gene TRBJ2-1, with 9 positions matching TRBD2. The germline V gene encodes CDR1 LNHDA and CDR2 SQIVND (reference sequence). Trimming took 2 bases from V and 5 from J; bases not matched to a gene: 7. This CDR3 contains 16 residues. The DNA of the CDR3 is TGTGCCAGTAGTATAAATAGGGCTAGCGGGAACAATGAGCAGTTCTTC. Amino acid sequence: CASSINRASGNNEQFF.

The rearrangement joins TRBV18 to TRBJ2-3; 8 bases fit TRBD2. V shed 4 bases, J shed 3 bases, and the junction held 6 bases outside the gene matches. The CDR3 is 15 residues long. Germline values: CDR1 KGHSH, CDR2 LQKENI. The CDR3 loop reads CASSQGGGSTDTQYF. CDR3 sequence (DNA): TGTGCCAGCTCACAAGGCGGGGGGAGTACAGATACGCAGTATTTT.

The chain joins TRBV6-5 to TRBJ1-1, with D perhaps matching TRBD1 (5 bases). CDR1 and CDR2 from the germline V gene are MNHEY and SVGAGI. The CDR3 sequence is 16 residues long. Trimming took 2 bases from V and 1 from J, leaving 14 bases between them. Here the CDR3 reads CASSYAGSRQNTEAFF. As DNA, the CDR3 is TGTGCCAGCAGTTACGCAGGGTCTAGGCAGAACACTGAAGCTTTCTTT.